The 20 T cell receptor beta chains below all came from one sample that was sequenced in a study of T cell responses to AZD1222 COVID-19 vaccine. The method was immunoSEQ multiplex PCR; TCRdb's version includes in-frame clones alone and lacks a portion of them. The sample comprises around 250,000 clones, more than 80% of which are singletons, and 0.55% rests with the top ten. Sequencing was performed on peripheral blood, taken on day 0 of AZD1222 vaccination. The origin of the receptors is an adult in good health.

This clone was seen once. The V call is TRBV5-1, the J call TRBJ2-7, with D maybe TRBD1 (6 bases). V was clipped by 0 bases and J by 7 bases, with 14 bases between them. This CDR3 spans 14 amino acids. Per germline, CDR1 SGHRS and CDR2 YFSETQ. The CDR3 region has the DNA TGCGCCAGCAGCTTGGCAGGGGCTGGATGGGAGCAGTACTTC. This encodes CASSLAGAGWEQYF.

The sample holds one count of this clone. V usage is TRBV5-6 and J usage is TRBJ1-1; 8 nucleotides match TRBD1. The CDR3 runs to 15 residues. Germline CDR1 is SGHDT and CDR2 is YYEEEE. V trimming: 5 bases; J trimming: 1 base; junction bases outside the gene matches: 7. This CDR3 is CASSYQGARNTEAFF. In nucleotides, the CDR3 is TGTGCCAGCAGTTATCAGGGGGCGCGGAACACTGAAGCTTTCTTT.

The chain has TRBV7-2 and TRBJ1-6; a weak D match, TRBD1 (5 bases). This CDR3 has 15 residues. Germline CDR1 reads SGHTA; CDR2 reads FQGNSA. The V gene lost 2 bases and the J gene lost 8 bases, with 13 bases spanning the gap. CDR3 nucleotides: TGTGCCAGCAGCTTACTAGGGGAGGGGTATTCACCCCTCCACTTT. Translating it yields CASSLLGEGYSPLHF.

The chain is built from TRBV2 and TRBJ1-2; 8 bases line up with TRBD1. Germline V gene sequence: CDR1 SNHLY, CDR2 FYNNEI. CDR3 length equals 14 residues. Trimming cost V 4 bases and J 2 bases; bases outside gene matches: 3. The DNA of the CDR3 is TGTGCCAGCAGTGCTTACAGGGGGAACTATGGCTACACCTTC. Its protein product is CASSAYRGNYGYTF. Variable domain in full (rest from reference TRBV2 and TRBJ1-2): EPEVTQTPSHQVTQMGQEVILRCVPISNHLYFYWYRQILGQKVEFLVSFYNNEISEKSEIFDDQFSVERPDGSNFTLKIRSTKLEDSAMYFCASSAYRGNYGYTFGSGTRLTVV.

Here the CDR3 DNA reads TGTGCCAGCAGAAGGGGGGGCGCCGGGACTAGCGGTTACGAGCAGTACTTC. It codes for CASRRGGAGTSGYEQYF. The chain uses TRBV7-8 and TRBJ2-7; 11 positions match TRBD2. CDR3 length: 17 amino acids. Germline V gene sequence: CDR1 SGHVS, CDR2 FQNEAQ. With V trimmed by 6 bases and J by 4 bases, 14 bases remained unmatched.

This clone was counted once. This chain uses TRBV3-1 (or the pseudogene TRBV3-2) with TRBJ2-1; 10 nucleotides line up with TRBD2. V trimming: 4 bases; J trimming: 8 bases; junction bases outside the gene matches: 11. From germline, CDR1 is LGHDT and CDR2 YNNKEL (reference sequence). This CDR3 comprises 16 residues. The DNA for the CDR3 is TGTGCCAGCAGCCGAGCCCGGGGTAGCGGGGGGCATGAGCAGTTCTTC. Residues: CASSRARGSGGHEQFF.

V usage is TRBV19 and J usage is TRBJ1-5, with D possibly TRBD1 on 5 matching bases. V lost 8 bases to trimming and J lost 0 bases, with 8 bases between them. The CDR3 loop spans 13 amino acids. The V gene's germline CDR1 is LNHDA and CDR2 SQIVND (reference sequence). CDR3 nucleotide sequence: TGTGCCAGTGGACAATCTAGCAATCAGCCCCAGCATTTT. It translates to CASGQSSNQPQHF.

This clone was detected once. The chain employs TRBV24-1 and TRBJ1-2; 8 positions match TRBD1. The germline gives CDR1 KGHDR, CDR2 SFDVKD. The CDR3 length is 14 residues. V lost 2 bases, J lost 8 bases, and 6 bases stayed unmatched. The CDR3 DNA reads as TGTGCCACCAGTGATTGGCAGGGGGCCGGGGGCTACACCTTC. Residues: CATSDWQGAGGYTF.

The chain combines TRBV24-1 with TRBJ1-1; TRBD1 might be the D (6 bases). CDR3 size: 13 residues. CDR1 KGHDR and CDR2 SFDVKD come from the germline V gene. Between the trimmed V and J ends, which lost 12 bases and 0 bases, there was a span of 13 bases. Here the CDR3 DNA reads TGTGCCGCACAGGGTTCCATGAACACTGAAGCTTTCTTT. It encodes CAAQGSMNTEAFF.

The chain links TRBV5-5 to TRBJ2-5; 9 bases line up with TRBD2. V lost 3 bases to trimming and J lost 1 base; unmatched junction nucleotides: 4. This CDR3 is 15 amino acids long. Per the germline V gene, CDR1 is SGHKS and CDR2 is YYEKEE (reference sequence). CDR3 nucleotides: TGTGCCAGCAGCTGGGCGGGGGGGATCCAAGAGACCCAGTACTTC. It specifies CASSWAGGIQETQYF.

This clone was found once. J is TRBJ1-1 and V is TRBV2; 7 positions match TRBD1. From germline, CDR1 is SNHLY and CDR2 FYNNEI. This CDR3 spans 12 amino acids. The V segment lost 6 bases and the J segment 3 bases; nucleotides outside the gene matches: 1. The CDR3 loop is CASRGQYTEAFF. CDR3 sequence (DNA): TGTGCCAGCAGGGGACAGTACACTGAAGCTTTCTTT.

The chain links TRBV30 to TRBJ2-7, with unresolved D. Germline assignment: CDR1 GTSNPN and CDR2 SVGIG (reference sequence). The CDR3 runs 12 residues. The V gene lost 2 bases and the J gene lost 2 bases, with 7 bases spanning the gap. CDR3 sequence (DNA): TGTGCCTGGAGTACGGGCCCCTACGAGCAGTACTTC. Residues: CAWSTGPYEQYF.

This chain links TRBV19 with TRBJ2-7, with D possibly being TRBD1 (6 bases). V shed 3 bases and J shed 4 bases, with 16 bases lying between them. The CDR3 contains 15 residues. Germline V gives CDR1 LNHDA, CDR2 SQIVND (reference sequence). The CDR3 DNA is TGTGCCAGTAGTATCCGGACAGCCCAGGTGTACGAGCAGTACTTC. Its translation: CASSIRTAQVYEQYF. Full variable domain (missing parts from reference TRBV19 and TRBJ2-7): DGGITQSPKYLFRKEGQNVTLSCEQNLNHDAMYWYRQDPGQGLRLIYYSQIVNDFQKGDIAEGYSVSREKKESFPLTVTSAQKNPTAFYLCASSIRTAQVYEQYFGPGTRLTVT.

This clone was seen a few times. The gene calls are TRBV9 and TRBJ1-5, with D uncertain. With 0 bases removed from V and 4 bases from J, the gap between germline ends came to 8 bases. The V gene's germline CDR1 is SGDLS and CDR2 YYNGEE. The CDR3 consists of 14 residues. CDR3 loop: CASSVDPDNQPQHF. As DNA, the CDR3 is TGTGCCAGCAGCGTAGACCCTGATAATCAGCCCCAGCATTTT. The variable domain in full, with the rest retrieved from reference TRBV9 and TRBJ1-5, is DSGVTQTPKHLITATGQRVTLRCSPRSGDLSVYWYQQSLDQGLQFLIQYYNGEERAKGNILERFSAQQFPDLHSELNLSSLELGDSALYFCASSVDPDNQPQHFGDGTRLSIL.

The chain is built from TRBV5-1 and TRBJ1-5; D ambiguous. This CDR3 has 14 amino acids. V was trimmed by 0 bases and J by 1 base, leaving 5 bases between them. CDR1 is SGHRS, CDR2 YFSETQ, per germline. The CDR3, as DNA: TGCGCCAGCAGCTTGGTACCCAGCAATCAGCCCCAGCATTTT. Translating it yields CASSLVPSNQPQHF.

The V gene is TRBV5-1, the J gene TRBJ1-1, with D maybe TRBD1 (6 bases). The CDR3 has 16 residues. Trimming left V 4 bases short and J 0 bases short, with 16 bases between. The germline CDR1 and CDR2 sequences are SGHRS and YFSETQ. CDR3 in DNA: TGCGCCAGCAGCCCCTACCCCACAGGGCTGAACACTGAAGCTTTCTTT. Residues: CASSPYPTGLNTEAFF.

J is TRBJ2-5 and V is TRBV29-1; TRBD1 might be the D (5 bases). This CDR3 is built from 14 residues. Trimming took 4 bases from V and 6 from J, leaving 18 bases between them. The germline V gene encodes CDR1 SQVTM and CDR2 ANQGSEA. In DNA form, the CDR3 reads TGCAGCGTTGTGTCAGGGTCAGCCGTAAAGACCCAGTACTTC. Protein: CSVVSGSAVKTQYF.

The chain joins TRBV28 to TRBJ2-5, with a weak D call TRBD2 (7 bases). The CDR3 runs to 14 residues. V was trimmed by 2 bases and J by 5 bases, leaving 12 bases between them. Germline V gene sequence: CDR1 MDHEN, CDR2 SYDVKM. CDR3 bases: TGTGCCAGCAGTTTAGCGGGGGCGGAGGAGACCCAGTACTTC. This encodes CASSLAGAEETQYF.

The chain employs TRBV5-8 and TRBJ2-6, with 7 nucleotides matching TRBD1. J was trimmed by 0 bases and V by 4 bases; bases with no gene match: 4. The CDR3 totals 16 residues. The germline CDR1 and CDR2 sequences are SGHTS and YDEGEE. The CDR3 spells CASSGDSISGANVLTF. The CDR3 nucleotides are TGTGCCAGCAGCGGGGACAGCATCTCTGGGGCCAACGTCCTGACTTTC.

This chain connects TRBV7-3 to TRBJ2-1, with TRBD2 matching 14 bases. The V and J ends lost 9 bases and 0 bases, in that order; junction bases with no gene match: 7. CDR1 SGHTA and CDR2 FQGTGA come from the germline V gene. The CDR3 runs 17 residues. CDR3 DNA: TGTGCCAGACGGACTAGCGGGAGGCGGAGCTCCTACAATGAGCAGTTCTTC. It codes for CARRTSGRRSSYNEQFF.